This entry is about one T cell receptor beta chain. What it binds is not known. These data originate in a study of cytomegalovirus exposure and HLA in healthy donors. Study outcomes and limitations: Researchers reported from a later analysis that most CMV-associated TCR beta chains appeared HLA-restricted. Listed as cytomegalovirus-associated were about 160 TCR beta chains.

The PCR ran on 60 Vbeta and 13 Jbeta primers. Original processing methods: A follow-up analysis tallied 60 million to 85 million unique TCR beta chains, roughly 11 million shared. Repertoires were generated with immunoSEQ multiplex PCR, while TCRdb's copy carries only in-frame clones and drops some. That table gives V, J and clone size, and the DNA gave D and trimming. The sample comprises 50,000 to 60,000 clones, 77% of which are singletons, and about 2.5% rests with the top ten. This sequence originates from a woman in her forties in good health and CMV-seropositive. The sequenced sample consisted of PBMCs.

The CDR3 region is CASSQDPGTGYEKLFF. In nucleotides, the CDR3 is TGTGCCAGCAGCCAAGATCCCGGGACAGGATATGAAAAACTGTTTTTT. The rearrangement links TRBV4-2 to TRBJ1-4; 8 bases map to TRBD1. CDR3 length equals 16 residues. CDR1 LGHNA and CDR2 YNFKEQ come from the germline V gene. V lost 0 bases to trimming and J lost 6 bases; unmatched junction nucleotides: 6.